This TCR beta chain was captured by sequencing in a study of T cell changes during pregnancy in multiple sclerosis. Only in-frame clones appear in the TCRdb table, and some are missing; sequencing was by immunoSEQ multiplex PCR. Of about 50,000 clones in the sample, approximately 90% were seen once. This clone came up once. V lost 1 base, J lost 6 bases, and 19 bases lay in between. Germline values: CDR1 MNHEY, CDR2 SMNVEV (reference sequence). This CDR3 contains 16 residues. The chain joins TRBV27 to TRBJ2-7, with D possibly being TRBD1 (6 bases). This receptor was taken from a female donor with multiple sclerosis, enrolled in a pregnancy study. The material sequenced was CD4+ T cells from peripheral blood mononuclear cells, taken before pregnancy. The chain's CDR3 is CASSLYPGAAPSEQYF. DNA for the CDR3: TGTGCCAGCAGTTTATACCCAGGGGCCGCACCCTCCGAGCAGTACTTC.